Listed here are 32 T cell receptor beta chains from one sample, sequenced in a study of post-analysis software for immune sequencing data. Incorporated into the TCR beta cDNA libraries were unique molecular identifiers, which served to reduce PCR and sequencing biases. A single record per CDR3 protein comes from TCRdb applying MiXCR to the PCR reads. Among 150,000 to 200,000 distinct CDR3 sequences, 30% to 45% were seen once, and the ten largest hold 25% to 30%. Material: blood, obtained after autologous hematopoietic stem cell transplantation. The receptors stem from a girl aged 5 to 17 with multiple sclerosis.

The chain employs TRBV7-8 and TRBJ1-1, with D unclear. Germline V gene data show CDR1 as SGHVS and CDR2 as FQNEAQ. V gave up 8 bases and J gave up 1 base, with 8 bases separating them. The CDR3 consists of 12 residues. The CDR3 coding sequence is TGTGCCAGCGGATACAAGAACACTGAAGCTTTCTTT. Translating it yields CASGYKNTEAFF.

This clonotype was counted only a few times. The V call is TRBV7-9, the J call TRBJ2-7; 8 positions agree with TRBD2. Matching the DNA end better, TRBJ2-5 makes the J call doubtful. Germline CDR1 SEHNR, CDR2 FQNEAQ (reference sequence). The CDR3 is made up of 14 amino acids. Here the CDR3 reads CASSSPGRGETQYF. CDR3 bases: TGTGCCAGCAGCTCCCCCGGGAGGGGAGAGACCCAGTACTTC.

The chain links TRBV10-3 to TRBJ2-3; tentatively, D is TRBD2 (6 bases). The V gene's germline CDR1 is ENHRY and CDR2 SYGVKD. The CDR3 covers 17 residues. V was cut by 6 bases and J by 1 base, with 20 bases left in between. This CDR3 is CAIRPASGRRGTDTQYF. As DNA, the CDR3 is TGTGCCATCAGACCAGCGAGCGGGCGGAGAGGCACAGATACGCAGTATTTT.

V gene TRBV9 combines with J gene TRBJ2-5; 7 positions match TRBD2. The end of the DNA fits TRBJ2-7 better, so the J call may be wrong. This CDR3 spans 14 amino acids. The germline V gene encodes CDR1 SGDLS and CDR2 YYNGEE. CDR3 nucleotide sequence: TGTGCCAGCAGCCCGGGAGGCCAGGTGAACGAGCAGTACTTC. Amino acids: CASSPGGQVNEQYF.

The sample holds many counts of this clonotype. V usage is TRBV20-1 and J usage is TRBJ2-3; D remains ambiguous. Trimming took off 0 bases at V and 5 bases at J, with 9 bases between the two ends. The CDR3 is made up of 13 amino acids. CDR1 is DFQATT and CDR2 is SNEGSKA in the germline V gene (reference sequence). The CDR3 loop reads CSARDFDIDTQYF. The CDR3 bases are TGCAGTGCTAGAGACTTTGACATAGATACGCAGTATTTT.

The chain recombines TRBV24-1 with TRBJ2-7; tentatively, D is TRBD2 (6 bases). The CDR3 is made up of 17 amino acids. Germline lookup yields CDR1 KGHDR and CDR2 SFDVKD. The V gene lost 4 bases and the J gene lost 7 bases, with 25 bases spanning the gap. The CDR3, as DNA: TGTGCCACCAGTGAAACTCCCGGGACTCCCGGGTACAATGAGCAGTACTTC. It codes for CATSETPGTPGYNEQYF.

This clonotype was detected a few times. V gene TRBV20-1 combines with J gene TRBJ1-1; TRBD1 agrees at 9 bases. The CDR3 is made up of 16 amino acids. CDR1 and CDR2 from the germline V gene are DFQATT and SNEGSKA (reference sequence). Trimming at V came to 4 bases and at J to 0 bases, leaving 9 bases not matched to a gene. This CDR3 is CSATRQGGVMNTEAFF. CDR3 DNA: TGCAGTGCTACCAGACAGGGGGGGGTAATGAACACTGAAGCTTTCTTT.

This clonotype has only a few counts. The chain has TRBV28 and TRBJ1-2; D is possibly TRBD1 (6 bases). This CDR3 has 13 amino acids. Germline V gene data show CDR1 as MDHEN and CDR2 as SYDVKM. V was clipped by 6 bases and J by 4 bases, with 12 bases between them. CDR3 nucleotides: TGTGCCAGCAGAACCAGGGGATCCTATGGCTACACCTTC. Protein: CASRTRGSYGYTF.

This clonotype appeared a single time. V gene TRBV20-1 combines with J gene TRBJ2-2; D possibly corresponds to TRBD2 (5 bases). The CDR3 runs 13 residues. The V gene's germline CDR1 is DFQATT and CDR2 SNEGSKA (reference sequence). V was shortened by 7 bases and J by 1 base, with 10 bases between the two germline ends. CDR3 in DNA: TGCAGTGGCACACTAGAGAACACCGGGGAGCTGTTTTTT. Encoded protein: CSGTLENTGELFF.

The chain joins TRBV3-1 to TRBJ1-2; 8 nucleotides agree with TRBD1. The V segment lost 0 bases and the J segment 8 bases; nucleotides outside the gene matches: 5. Germline V gene data show CDR1 as LGHDT and CDR2 as YNNKEL (reference sequence). The length of the CDR3 is 14 residues. The CDR3 nucleotides read TGTGCCAGCAGCCAAGATAGGCCAGGGGGCGGCTACACCTTC. Its translation: CASSQDRPGGGYTF.

The chain carries TRBV7-8 and TRBJ2-1; TRBD1 matches at 11 bases. Germline V gives CDR1 SGHVS, CDR2 FQNEAQ. The CDR3 consists of 18 residues. Unmatched junction bases numbered 16, after V lost 4 bases and J lost 8 bases. CDR3 protein: CASSSKDRGQRGKHEQFF. The DNA for the CDR3 is TGTGCCAGCAGCTCAAAGGACAGGGGGCAACGCGGGAAACATGAGCAGTTCTTC.

The chain uses TRBV11-2 and TRBJ2-3; no reliable D call. The germline V gene encodes CDR1 SGHAT and CDR2 FQNNGV. CDR3 length: 13 amino acids. The ends were cut back, 6 bases at V and 5 bases at J, with 12 bases in the middle. The CDR3 region is CASRRLGKDTQYF. Here the CDR3 DNA reads TGTGCCAGCAGGCGGCTGGGGAAAGATACGCAGTATTTT.

V usage is TRBV28 and J usage is TRBJ2-3; possible D gene TRBD1, 6 bases. The V and J ends lost 6 bases and 0 bases respectively, with 13 bases between them. The CDR3 has 15 residues. The germline V gene has CDR1 MDHEN and CDR2 SYDVKM. The CDR3 region is CASSQTGYSTDTQYF. CDR3 sequence (DNA): TGTGCCAGCAGCCAGACAGGATATAGCACAGATACGCAGTATTTT.

The chain carries TRBV7-6 and TRBJ2-1; D remains ambiguous. The CDR3 has 14 residues. Germline loops: CDR1 SGHVS, CDR2 FNYEAQ. V was pared by 4 bases and J by 5 bases, with 12 bases between. CDR3 sequence reads: CASSSVDRDNEQFF. CDR3 DNA sequence: TGTGCCAGCAGCTCTGTCGATCGGGACAATGAGCAGTTCTTC.

The table lists this clonotype with many counts. CDR3 in amino acids: CASRKDWLYNEQFF. The CDR3 DNA sequence: TGTGCCAGCAGGAAGGACTGGCTTTACAATGAGCAGTTCTTC. This chain links TRBV12-3 or TRBV12-4 with TRBJ2-1, with D perhaps TRBD2 (5 bases). The ends were cut back, 6 bases at V and 4 bases at J, with 13 bases in the middle. The CDR3 length is 14 residues.

The chain employs TRBV6-6 and TRBJ2-1, with a possible D match to TRBD2 (5 bases). The germline CDR1 and CDR2 sequences are MNHNY and SVGAGI (reference sequence). The V and J ends lost 7 bases and 8 bases respectively, with 15 bases between them. There are 13 residues in the CDR3. CDR3 sequence (DNA): TGTGCCAGCAACATAGTCTTGAGGGATGAGCAGTTCTTC. Residues: CASNIVLRDEQFF.

V and J are TRBV12-3 or TRBV12-4 and TRBJ2-3; TRBD2 aligns across 13 bases. Unmatched junction bases numbered 10, after V lost 5 bases and J lost 11 bases. The CDR3 is made up of 15 amino acids. The CDR3: CASSLTSGRLDVQYF. The CDR3 nucleotides are TGTGCCAGCAGTCTGACTAGCGGGAGGTTAGATGTGCAGTATTTT.

In this sample, this clonotype turned up many times. The chain links TRBV29-1 to TRBJ2-7; D is possibly TRBD2 (6 bases). The CDR3 extends over 13 amino acids. CDR1 and CDR2 (germline): SQVTM, ANQGSEA. The V end lost 6 bases, the J end lost 3 bases, and 15 bases lay between the germline ends. The CDR3 region is CSVRGTSVYEQYF. DNA of the CDR3: TGCAGCGTCCGCGGGACGTCGGTCTACGAGCAGTACTTC.

The rearrangement links TRBV10-3 to TRBJ2-6; 9 bases line up with TRBD1. The CDR3 runs 16 residues. V gave up 5 bases and J gave up 4 bases; unmatched junction bases: 6. CDR1 is ENHRY, CDR2 SYGVKD, per germline. CDR3 loop: CAISPGTGNGANVLTF. The CDR3 DNA reads TGTGCCATCAGTCCCGGGACAGGGAACGGGGCCAACGTCCTGACTTTC.

This clonotype was seen repeatedly, ten times or more. CDR3 DNA sequence: TGCGCCAGCAGCTTGGACCCTAGCGGGGTCTCCTACGAGCAGTACTTC. Protein product: CASSLDPSGVSYEQYF. This rearrangement joins TRBV5-1 to TRBJ2-7, with 9 bases that match TRBD2. Per germline, CDR1 SGHRS and CDR2 YFSETQ. V lost 0 bases, J lost 0 bases, and 4 bases stayed unmatched. The CDR3 sequence is 16 residues long.

The CDR3 coding sequence is TGTGCCACCAGCTTTTATTCTGGGGCCAACGTCCTGACTTTC. Translating it yields CATSFYSGANVLTF. This chain joins TRBV15 and TRBJ2-6; D is unclear. Trimming shortened V by 5 bases and J by 1 base, and 6 bases separated the two germline ends. The germline CDR1 and CDR2 sequences are LNHNV and YYDKDF (reference sequence). The CDR3 is made up of 14 amino acids.

The chain uses TRBV18 and TRBJ2-7, with TRBD2 identical over 9 bases. V shed 0 bases and J 5 bases; nucleotides not matched to a gene: 5. The CDR3 length is 15 residues. Germline-derived CDR1 and CDR2 are KGHSH and LQKENI. The CDR3 loop reads CASSPPASGMDEQYF. The DNA of the CDR3 is TGTGCCAGCTCACCACCGGCTAGCGGGATGGACGAGCAGTACTTC.

This chain links TRBV5-1 with TRBJ2-7; D gene unclear. With 4 bases removed from V and 0 bases from J, the gap between germline ends came to 14 bases. The CDR3 extends over 15 amino acids. From germline, CDR1 is SGHRS and CDR2 YFSETQ. The CDR3 DNA is TGCGCCAGCAGCCAAGGGCATCTGAACTCCTACGAGCAGTACTTC. Amino acid sequence: CASSQGHLNSYEQYF.

The CDR3 sequence: CSARVPGGRRDTQYF. The CDR3 nucleotides read TGCAGTGCTAGAGTGCCGGGGGGCCGGCGGGATACGCAGTATTTT. This sequence joins TRBV20-1 and TRBJ2-3; D may be TRBD2 (7 bases). This CDR3 has 15 residues. Germline CDR1 reads DFQATT; CDR2 reads SNEGSKA (reference sequence). Trimming left V 1 base short and J 6 bases short, with 17 bases between.

The chain has TRBV20-1 and TRBJ1-1; D possibly corresponds to TRBD1 (5 bases). The CDR3 loop spans 13 amino acids. CDR1 and CDR2 (germline): DFQATT, SNEGSKA (reference sequence). The CDR3 nucleotides read TGCAGGGGCGGAAAACGGGGGGGCACTGAAGCTTTCTTT. Its protein product is CRGGKRGGTEAFF.

This clonotype was picked up a small number of times. This chain links TRBV7-2 with TRBJ1-2; no clear D. Trimming stripped 5 bases from V and 2 bases from J, with 18 bases between. The CDR3 totals 16 residues. Germline CDR1 and CDR2: SGHTA and FQGNSA. This chain's CDR3 is CASSPRVGWANYGYTF. The CDR3 DNA sequence: TGTGCCAGCAGCCCTCGAGTGGGATGGGCCAACTATGGCTACACCTTC.

This clonotype was seen only a few times. V usage is TRBV6-5 and J usage is TRBJ1-2, with 9 nucleotides matching TRBD1. Germline V gene lookup returns CDR1 MNHEY and CDR2 SVGAGI. Germline trimming cut 0 bases from V and 3 bases from J; bases unmatched to any gene: 5. The CDR3 contains 16 residues. The CDR3: CASSYSPGQGDYGYTF. The CDR3 bases are TGTGCCAGCAGTTACTCTCCGGGACAGGGCGACTATGGCTACACCTTC.

This clonotype was found many times. The chain is built from TRBV27 and TRBJ2-7, with TRBD2 identical over 10 bases. Trimming removed 6 bases from V and 3 bases from J; junction bases left unmatched: 8. The CDR3 runs to 15 residues. The germline CDR1 and CDR2 sequences are MNHEY and SMNVEV (reference sequence). CDR3: CASRRGASGSYEQYF. CDR3 DNA: TGTGCCAGCAGGCGCGGGGCTAGCGGGAGCTACGAGCAGTACTTC.

In DNA, the CDR3 is TGTGCCAGCAGCCAAGTCGCAATTGTCTCTGGGGCCAACGTCCTGACTTTC. Its protein product is CASSQVAIVSGANVLTF. J is TRBJ2-6 and V is TRBV3-1; D gene ambiguous. Per the germline V gene, CDR1 is LGHDT and CDR2 is YNNKEL (reference sequence). The CDR3 sequence is 17 residues long. V was shortened by 1 base and J by 0 bases, with 10 bases between the two germline ends. Combining the CDR3 with reference TRBV3-1 and TRBJ2-6 gives the whole variable domain DTAVSQTPKYLVTQMGNDKSIKCEQNLGHDTMYWYKQDSKKFLKIMFSYNNKELIINETVPNRFSPKSPDKAHLNLHINSLELGDSAVYFCASSQVAIVSGANVLTFGAGSRLTVL.

The V gene is TRBV20-1, the J gene TRBJ2-4; D gene uncertain. The J call is doubtful: the DNA matches TRBJ2-7 better. Germline assignment: CDR1 DFQATT and CDR2 SNEGSKA (reference sequence). The CDR3 is 13 residues long. The CDR3 DNA sequence: TGCAGTGCTAAGGGCCTTTTGAACTACGAGCAGTACTTC. This sequence encodes CSAKGLLNYEQYF.

This clonotype showed up many times. CDR3 nucleotide sequence: TGTGCCAGCAGCTTGACTAGCGGCTCCTACGAGCAGTACTTC. Encoded protein: CASSLTSGSYEQYF. The chain couples TRBV7-8 to TRBJ2-7; TRBD2 agrees at 9 bases. Per germline, CDR1 SGHVS and CDR2 FQNEAQ. The CDR3 has 14 amino acids. Unmatched junction bases numbered 0, after V lost 3 bases and J lost 0 bases.

The chain has TRBV2 and TRBJ1-4; D is perhaps TRBD1 (6 bases). V was trimmed by 6 bases and J by 5 bases, leaving 19 bases between them. Germline V gene lookup returns CDR1 SNHLY and CDR2 FYNNEI. CDR3 length: 16 amino acids. The CDR3 DNA reads TGTGCCAGCAGAGATCGAACAGGGAGGGTCAATGAAAAACTGTTTTTT. Protein sequence: CASRDRTGRVNEKLFF.